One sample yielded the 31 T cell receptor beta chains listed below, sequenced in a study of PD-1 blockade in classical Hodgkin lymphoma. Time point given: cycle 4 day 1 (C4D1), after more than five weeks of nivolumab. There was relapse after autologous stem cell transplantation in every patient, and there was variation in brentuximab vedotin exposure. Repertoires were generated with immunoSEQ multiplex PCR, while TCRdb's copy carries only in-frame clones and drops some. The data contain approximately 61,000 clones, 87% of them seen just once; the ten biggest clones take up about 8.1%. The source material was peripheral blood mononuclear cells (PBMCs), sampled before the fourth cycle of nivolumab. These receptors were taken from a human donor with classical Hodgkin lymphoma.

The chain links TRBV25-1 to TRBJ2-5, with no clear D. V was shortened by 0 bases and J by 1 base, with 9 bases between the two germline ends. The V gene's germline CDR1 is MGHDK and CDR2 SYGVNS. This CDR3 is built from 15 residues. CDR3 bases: TGTGCCAGCAGTGAATATGGTGGGATCCAAGAGACCCAGTACTTC. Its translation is CASSEYGGIQETQYF. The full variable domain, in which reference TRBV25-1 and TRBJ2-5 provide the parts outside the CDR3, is EADIYQTPRYLVIGTGKKITLECSQTMGHDKMYWYQQDPGMELHLIHYSYGVNSTEKGDLSSESTVSRIRTEHFPLTLESARPSHTSQYLCASSEYGGIQETQYFGPGTRLLVL.

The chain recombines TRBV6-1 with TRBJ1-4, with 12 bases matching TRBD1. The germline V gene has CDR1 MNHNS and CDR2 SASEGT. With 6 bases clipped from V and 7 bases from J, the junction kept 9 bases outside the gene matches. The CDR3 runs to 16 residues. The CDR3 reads CASSEFGTGGFEKLFF. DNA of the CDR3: TGTGCCAGCAGCGAATTCGGGACAGGGGGCTTTGAAAAACTGTTTTTT.

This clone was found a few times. The CDR3 bases are TGTGCCAGCAGCCCCGAGGACCTATCCGGGGAGCTGTTTTTT. Translated: CASSPEDLSGELFF. The chain carries TRBV4-2 and TRBJ2-2; D not certain. V lost 4 bases to trimming and J lost 6 bases, with 12 bases between them. The germline V gene has CDR1 LGHNA and CDR2 YNFKEQ. The CDR3 is 14 amino acids.

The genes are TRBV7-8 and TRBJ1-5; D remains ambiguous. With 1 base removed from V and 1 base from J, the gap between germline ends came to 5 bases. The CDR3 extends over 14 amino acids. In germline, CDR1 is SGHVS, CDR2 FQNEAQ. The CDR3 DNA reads TGTGCCAGCAGCTTAGTCCCGAGCAATCAGCCCCAGCATTTT. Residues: CASSLVPSNQPQHF.

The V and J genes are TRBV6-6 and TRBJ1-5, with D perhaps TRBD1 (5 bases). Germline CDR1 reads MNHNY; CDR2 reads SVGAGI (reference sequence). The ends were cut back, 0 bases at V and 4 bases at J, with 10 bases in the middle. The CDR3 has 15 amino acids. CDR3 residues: CASSYSRDGNQPQHF. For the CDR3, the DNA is TGTGCCAGCAGTTACTCTAGGGACGGTAATCAGCCCCAGCATTTT.

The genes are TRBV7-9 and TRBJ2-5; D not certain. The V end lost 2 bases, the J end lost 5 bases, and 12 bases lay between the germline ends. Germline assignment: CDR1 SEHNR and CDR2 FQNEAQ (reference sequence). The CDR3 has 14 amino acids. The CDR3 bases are TGTGCCAGCAGCTTAAGGGAACCGTGGGAGACCCAGTACTTC. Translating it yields CASSLREPWETQYF. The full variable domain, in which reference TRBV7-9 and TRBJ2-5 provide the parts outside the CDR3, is DTGVSQNPRHKITKRGQNVTFRCDPISEHNRLYWYRQTLGQGPEFLTYFQNEAQLEKSRLLSDRFSAERPKGSFSTLEIQRTEQGDSAMYLCASSLREPWETQYFGPGTRLLVL.

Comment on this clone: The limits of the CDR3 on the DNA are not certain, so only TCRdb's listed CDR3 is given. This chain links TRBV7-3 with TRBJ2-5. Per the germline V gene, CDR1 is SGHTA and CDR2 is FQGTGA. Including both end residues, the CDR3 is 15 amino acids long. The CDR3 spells CASSFGSGSQETQYF.

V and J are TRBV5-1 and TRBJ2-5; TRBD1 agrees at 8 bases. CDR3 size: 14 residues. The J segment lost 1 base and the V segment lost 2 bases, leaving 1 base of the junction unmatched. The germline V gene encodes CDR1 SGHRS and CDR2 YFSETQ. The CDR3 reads CASSFQGAQETQYF. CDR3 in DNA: TGCGCCAGCAGCTTTCAGGGGGCCCAAGAGACCCAGTACTTC.

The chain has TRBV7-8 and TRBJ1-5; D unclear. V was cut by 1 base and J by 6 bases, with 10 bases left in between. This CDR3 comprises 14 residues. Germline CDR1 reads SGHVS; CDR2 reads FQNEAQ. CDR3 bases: TGTGCCAGCAGCTTAGTAGGATCGGGTCAGCCCCAGCATTTT. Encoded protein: CASSLVGSGQPQHF.

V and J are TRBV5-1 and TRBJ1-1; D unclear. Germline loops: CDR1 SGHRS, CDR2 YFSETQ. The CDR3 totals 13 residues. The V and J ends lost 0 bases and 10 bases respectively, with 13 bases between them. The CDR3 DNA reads TGCGCCAGCAGCTTGGGGGGAGGGTCCTTAGCTTTCTTT. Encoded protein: CASSLGGGSLAFF.

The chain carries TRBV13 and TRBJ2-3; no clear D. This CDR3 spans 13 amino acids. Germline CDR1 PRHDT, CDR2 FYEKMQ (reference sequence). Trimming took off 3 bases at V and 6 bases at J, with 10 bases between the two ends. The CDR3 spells CASSLGMSDTQYF. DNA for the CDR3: TGTGCCAGCAGCTTGGGCATGTCGGATACGCAGTATTTT.

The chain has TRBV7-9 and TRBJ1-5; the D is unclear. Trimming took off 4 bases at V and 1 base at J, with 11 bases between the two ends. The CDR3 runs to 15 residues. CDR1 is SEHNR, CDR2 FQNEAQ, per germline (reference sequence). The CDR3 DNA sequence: TGTGCCAGCAGCTCGAGTGGTATGAGCAATCAGCCCCAGCATTTT. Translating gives CASSSSGMSNQPQHF. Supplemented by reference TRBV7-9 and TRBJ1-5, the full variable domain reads DTGVSQNPRHKITKRGQNVTFRCDPISEHNRLYWYRQTLGQGPEFLTYFQNEAQLEKSRLLSDRFSAERPKGSFSTLEIQRTEQGDSAMYLCASSSSGMSNQPQHFGDGTRLSIL.

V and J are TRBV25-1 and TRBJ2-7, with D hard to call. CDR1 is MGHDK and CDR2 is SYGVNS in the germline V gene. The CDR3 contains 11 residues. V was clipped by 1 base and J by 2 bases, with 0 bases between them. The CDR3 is CASSESYEQYF. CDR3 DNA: TGTGCCAGCAGTGAATCCTACGAGCAGTACTTC.

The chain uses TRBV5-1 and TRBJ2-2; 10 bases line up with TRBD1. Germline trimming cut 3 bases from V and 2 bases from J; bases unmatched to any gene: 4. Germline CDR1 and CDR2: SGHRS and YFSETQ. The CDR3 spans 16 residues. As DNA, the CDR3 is TGCGCCAGCAGCTCCAGACAGGGGGCTAACACCGGGGAGCTGTTTTTT. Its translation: CASSSRQGANTGELFF.

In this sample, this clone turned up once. CDR3 bases: TGTGCCAGCACCACGGGCGGGGGCCGCGTGGACACTGAAGCTTTCTTT. Amino acids: CASTTGGGRVDTEAFF. The chain joins TRBV6-6 to TRBJ1-1, with D maybe TRBD1 (6 bases). CDR1 is MNHNY, CDR2 SVGAGI, per germline (reference sequence). V shed 7 bases and J shed 3 bases, with 21 bases lying between them. This CDR3 is 16 amino acids long.

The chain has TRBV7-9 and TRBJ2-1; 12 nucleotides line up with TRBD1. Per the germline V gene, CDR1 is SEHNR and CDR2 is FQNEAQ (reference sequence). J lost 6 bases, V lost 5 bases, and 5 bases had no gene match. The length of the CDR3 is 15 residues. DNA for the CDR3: TGTGCCAGCAGCCCGGGACAGGGGGCGGGCAATGAGCAGTTCTTC. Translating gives CASSPGQGAGNEQFF.

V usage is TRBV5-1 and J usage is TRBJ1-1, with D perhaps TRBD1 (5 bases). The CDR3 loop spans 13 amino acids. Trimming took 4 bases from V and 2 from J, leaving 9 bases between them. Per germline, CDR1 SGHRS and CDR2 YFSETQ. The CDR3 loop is CASSIDSNTEAFF. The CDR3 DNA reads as TGCGCCAGCAGCATAGACAGCAACACTGAAGCTTTCTTT.

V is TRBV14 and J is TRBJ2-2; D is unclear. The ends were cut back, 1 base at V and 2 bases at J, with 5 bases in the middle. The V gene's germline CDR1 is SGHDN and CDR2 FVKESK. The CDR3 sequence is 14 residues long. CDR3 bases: TGTGCCAGCAGCCAAGCGGTAAACACCGGGGAGCTGTTTTTT. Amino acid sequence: CASSQAVNTGELFF.

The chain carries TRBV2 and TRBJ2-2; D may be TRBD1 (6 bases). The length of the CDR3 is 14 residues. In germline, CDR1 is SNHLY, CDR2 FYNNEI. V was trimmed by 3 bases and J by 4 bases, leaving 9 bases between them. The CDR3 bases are TGTGCCAGCAGTGAGGGGGCGCGCACCGGGGAGCTGTTTTTT. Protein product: CASSEGARTGELFF. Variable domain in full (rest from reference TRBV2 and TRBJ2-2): EPEVTQTPSHQVTQMGQEVILRCVPISNHLYFYWYRQILGQKVEFLVSFYNNEISEKSEIFDDQFSVERPDGSNFTLKIRSTKLEDSAMYFCASSEGARTGELFFGEGSRLTVL.

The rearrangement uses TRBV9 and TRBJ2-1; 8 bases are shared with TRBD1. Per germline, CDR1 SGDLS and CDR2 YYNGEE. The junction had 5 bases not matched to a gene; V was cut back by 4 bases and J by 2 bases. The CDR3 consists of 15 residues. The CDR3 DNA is TGTGCCAGCAGCAGCCGGGACAGGCCCTACAATGAGCAGTTCTTC. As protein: CASSSRDRPYNEQFF. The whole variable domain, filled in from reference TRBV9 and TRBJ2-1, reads DSGVTQTPKHLITATGQRVTLRCSPRSGDLSVYWYQQSLDQGLQFLIQYYNGEERAKGNILERFSAQQFPDLHSELNLSSLELGDSALYFCASSSRDRPYNEQFFGPGTRLTVL.

CDR3 residues: CASRDRGGNQPQHF. The CDR3 DNA is TGTGCCAGCAGAGATAGGGGTGGCAATCAGCCCCAGCATTTT. This chain joins TRBV7-8 and TRBJ1-5; maybe TRBD1 (5 bases). V gave up 6 bases and J gave up 2 bases, with 11 bases separating them. The length of the CDR3 is 14 residues. CDR1 is SGHVS and CDR2 is FQNEAQ in the germline V gene.

Written as DNA, the CDR3 is TGTGCCAGCAGCTTACCACAGGGGATCCGCTACGAGCAGTACTTC. Translated, it gives CASSLPQGIRYEQYF. The gene calls are TRBV7-8 and TRBJ2-7, with 7 bases matching TRBD1. The CDR3 runs to 15 residues. Germline V CDR1 and CDR2: SGHVS, FQNEAQ. The V segment lost 2 bases and the J segment 3 bases; nucleotides outside the gene matches: 7.

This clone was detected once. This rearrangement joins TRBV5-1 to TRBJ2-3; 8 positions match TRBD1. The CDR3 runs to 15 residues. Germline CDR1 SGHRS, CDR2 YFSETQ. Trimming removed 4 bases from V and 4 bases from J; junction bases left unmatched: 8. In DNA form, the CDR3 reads TGCGCCAGCAGCCCACAGGGGGGAGGTGCAGATACGCAGTATTTT. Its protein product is CASSPQGGGADTQYF.

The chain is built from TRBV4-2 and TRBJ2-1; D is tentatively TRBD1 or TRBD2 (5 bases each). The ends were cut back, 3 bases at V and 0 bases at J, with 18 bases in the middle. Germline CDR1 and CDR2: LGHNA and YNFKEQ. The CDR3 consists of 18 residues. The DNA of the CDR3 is TGTGCCAGCAGCCAGGAACTACTCTCGGGACGCTCCTACAATGAGCAGTTCTTC. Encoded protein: CASSQELLSGRSYNEQFF.

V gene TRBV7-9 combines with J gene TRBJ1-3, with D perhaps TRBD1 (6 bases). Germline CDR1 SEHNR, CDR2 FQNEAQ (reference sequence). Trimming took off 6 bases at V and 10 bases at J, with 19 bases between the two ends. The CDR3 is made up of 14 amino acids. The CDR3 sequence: CASSPGGFGGTIYF. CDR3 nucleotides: TGTGCCAGCAGTCCGGGGGGCTTCGGAGGAACCATATATTTT.

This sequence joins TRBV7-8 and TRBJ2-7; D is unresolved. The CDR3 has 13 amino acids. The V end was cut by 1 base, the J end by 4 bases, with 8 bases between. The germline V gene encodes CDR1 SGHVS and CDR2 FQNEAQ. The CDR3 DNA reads TGTGCCAGCAGCTTAGAGGTAGTTTACGAGCAGTACTTC. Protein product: CASSLEVVYEQYF.

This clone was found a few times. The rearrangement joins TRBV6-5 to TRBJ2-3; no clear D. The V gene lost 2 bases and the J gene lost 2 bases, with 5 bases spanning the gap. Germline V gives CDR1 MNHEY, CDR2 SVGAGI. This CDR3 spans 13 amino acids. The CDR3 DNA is TGTGCCAGCAGTTACGCTAACACAGATACGCAGTATTTT. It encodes CASSYANTDTQYF.

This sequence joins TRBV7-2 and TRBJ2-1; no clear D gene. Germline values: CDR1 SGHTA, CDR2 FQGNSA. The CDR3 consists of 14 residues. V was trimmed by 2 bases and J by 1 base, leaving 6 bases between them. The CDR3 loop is CASSLRVSYNEQFF. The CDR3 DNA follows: TGTGCCAGCAGCTTACGAGTGTCCTACAATGAGCAGTTCTTC.

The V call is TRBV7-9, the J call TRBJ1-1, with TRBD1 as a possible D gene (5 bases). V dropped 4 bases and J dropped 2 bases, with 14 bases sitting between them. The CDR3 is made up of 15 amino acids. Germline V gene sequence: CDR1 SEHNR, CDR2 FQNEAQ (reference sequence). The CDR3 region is CASSSFRDANTEAFF. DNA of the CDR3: TGTGCCAGCAGCTCCTTCAGGGATGCCAACACTGAAGCTTTCTTT. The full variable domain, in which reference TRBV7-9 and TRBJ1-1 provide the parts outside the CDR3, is DTGVSQNPRHKITKRGQNVTFRCDPISEHNRLYWYRQTLGQGPEFLTYFQNEAQLEKSRLLSDRFSAERPKGSFSTLEIQRTEQGDSAMYLCASSSFRDANTEAFFGQGTRLTVV.

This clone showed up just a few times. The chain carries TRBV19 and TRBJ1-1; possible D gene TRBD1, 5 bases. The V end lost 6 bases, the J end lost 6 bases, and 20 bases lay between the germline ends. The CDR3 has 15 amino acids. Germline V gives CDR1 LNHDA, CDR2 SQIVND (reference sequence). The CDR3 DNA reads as TGTGCCAGTAGACTACTTAGGGGCCAGCCCCCTGAAGCTTTCTTT. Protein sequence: CASRLLRGQPPEAFF.

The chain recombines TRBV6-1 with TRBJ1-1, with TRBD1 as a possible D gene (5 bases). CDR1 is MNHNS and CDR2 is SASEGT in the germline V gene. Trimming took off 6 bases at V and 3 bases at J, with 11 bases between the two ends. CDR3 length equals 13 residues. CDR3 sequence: CASRRDGYTEAFF. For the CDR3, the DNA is TGTGCCAGCAGAAGGGACGGATACACTGAAGCTTTCTTT.